The 21 T cell receptor beta chains reported below all come from one sample, sequenced in a study of cytomegalovirus exposure and HLA in healthy donors. The study ran its PCR with 60 Vbeta and 13 Jbeta primers. This table comes from immunoSEQ multiplex PCR, and its TCRdb copy is limited to in-frame clones, with some not included. The sample carries 55,000 to 70,000 clones, roughly 80% recorded once. What was sequenced was PBMCs. Receptors originate from a middle-aged woman in good health and CMV-seronegative.

This clone appeared once. J is TRBJ1-2 and V is TRBV28, with D tentatively TRBD1 (5 bases). V shed 6 bases and J shed 0 bases, with 11 bases lying between them. This CDR3 spans 14 amino acids. The germline CDR1 and CDR2 sequences are MDHEN and SYDVKM. Here the CDR3 reads CASSLGGTNYGYTF. DNA of the CDR3: TGTGCCAGCAGCCTGGGGGGTACTAACTATGGCTACACCTTC.

The J gene is TRBJ2-3, the V gene TRBV27, with D tentatively TRBD2 (5 bases). CDR1 MNHEY and CDR2 SMNVEV come from the germline V gene (reference sequence). V was cut by 0 bases and J by 5 bases, with 9 bases left in between. The CDR3 has 14 amino acids. The CDR3 DNA reads TGTGCCAGCAGTTTATCGCGGGTCGTAGATACGCAGTATTTT. It is translated as CASSLSRVVDTQYF.

This chain links TRBV5-1 with TRBJ2-3; 8 nucleotides match TRBD1. This CDR3 is built from 16 residues. Losses at the gene ends were 6 bases for V and 0 bases for J; bases not matched to a gene: 9. Germline V gives CDR1 SGHRS, CDR2 YFSETQ. The CDR3 protein is CASTETGGSSTDTQYF. The CDR3 DNA reads TGCGCCAGCACCGAAACAGGGGGTTCTAGCACAGATACGCAGTATTTT.

V gene TRBV27 combines with J gene TRBJ1-5, with 12 nucleotides matching TRBD1. The CDR3 covers 20 residues. J was trimmed by 4 bases and V by 2 bases; bases with no gene match: 15. Per germline, CDR1 MNHEY and CDR2 SMNVEV (reference sequence). The CDR3: CASSLPVPGQGAPSNQPQHF. CDR3 nucleotide sequence: TGTGCCAGCAGTTTACCGGTCCCGGGACAGGGGGCCCCCTCGAATCAGCCCCAGCATTTT.

This chain joins TRBV21-1 and TRBJ2-7; the D call of TRBD1 is as the table states it, not checked on the DNA. TRBV21-1 is shown as a pseudogene. This CDR3 spans 13 amino acids. The DNA for the CDR3 is TGTGCCAGCAGCACGGACAGGGAGGATGAGCAGTACTTC. Its translation is CASSTDREDEQYF.

The V call is TRBV6-6, the J call TRBJ2-6; D not resolved. Germline assignment: CDR1 MNHNY and CDR2 SVGAGI (reference sequence). The CDR3 length is 13 residues. Trimming cost V 2 bases and J 4 bases, with 3 bases left between them. CDR3 sequence: CASSYVGANVLTF. The DNA for the CDR3 is TGTGCCAGCAGTTACGTAGGGGCCAACGTCCTGACTTTC.

The rearrangement links TRBV2 to TRBJ2-5; D might be TRBD1 (5 bases). The germline gives CDR1 SNHLY, CDR2 FYNNEI. Trimming pared 5 bases from V and 7 bases from J, leaving 14 bases between. The CDR3 contains 13 residues. CDR3 residues: CASSRQPPRTQYF. DNA of the CDR3: TGTGCCAGCAGTAGACAGCCCCCCAGGACCCAGTACTTC.

The rearrangement joins TRBV7-8 to TRBJ2-5; 8 positions agree with TRBD2. Looked up from germline, CDR1 is SGHVS and CDR2 is FQNEAQ. This CDR3 spans 12 amino acids. Germline trimming cut 5 bases from V and 5 bases from J; bases unmatched to any gene: 1. CDR3 protein: CASSGTRETQYF. The CDR3 nucleotides are TGTGCCAGCAGCGGGACTAGGGAGACCCAGTACTTC.

This clone was observed a handful of times. The chain is built from TRBV28 and TRBJ1-2; 9 bases agree with TRBD1. The trim removed 6 bases at V and 4 bases at J, leaving 6 bases unmatched. The V gene's germline CDR1 is MDHEN and CDR2 SYDVKM. The CDR3 covers 14 residues. Written as DNA, the CDR3 is TGTGCCAGCAGCTCGACAGGGGGGGCCTATGGCTACACCTTC. It encodes CASSSTGGAYGYTF.

This rearrangement joins TRBV4-2 to TRBJ2-5; D not resolved. V lost 1 base to trimming and J lost 0 bases, with 6 bases between them. The germline CDR1 and CDR2 sequences are LGHNA and YNFKEQ. The CDR3 length is 14 residues. The CDR3, as DNA: TGTGCCAGCAGCCAAGTTCGGGACCAAGAGACCCAGTACTTC. This sequence encodes CASSQVRDQETQYF.

The chain joins TRBV18 to TRBJ1-2; 9 nucleotides match TRBD1. The V gene's germline CDR1 is KGHSH and CDR2 LQKENI. V lost 3 bases, J lost 8 bases, and 4 bases stayed unmatched. This CDR3 contains 13 residues. The CDR3 protein is CASSPLDRGGYTF. CDR3 sequence (DNA): TGTGCCAGCTCACCGCTGGACAGGGGCGGCTACACCTTC.

This chain connects TRBV19 to TRBJ2-1, with 10 bases fitting TRBD2. Germline CDR1 is LNHDA and CDR2 is SQIVND (reference sequence). V was pared by 5 bases and J by 5 bases, with 9 bases of the junction left unmatched. The CDR3 consists of 16 residues. The CDR3 loop is CASSDSSGRFDNEQFF. The CDR3, as DNA: TGTGCCAGTAGTGATTCTAGCGGGAGATTCGACAATGAGCAGTTCTTC.

The chain links TRBV2 to TRBJ1-5; tentatively, D is TRBD1 (5 bases). The length of the CDR3 is 13 residues. Germline assignment: CDR1 SNHLY and CDR2 FYNNEI. Trimming removed 7 bases at V and 7 bases at J, with 14 bases between. The chain's CDR3 is CASNKGSRQPQHF. In DNA form, the CDR3 reads TGTGCCAGCAACAAGGGGTCAAGACAGCCCCAGCATTTT.

The chain carries TRBV28 and TRBJ1-2, with D maybe TRBD1 (6 bases). Germline values: CDR1 MDHEN, CDR2 SYDVKM. CDR3 size: 13 residues. V lost 5 bases and J 3 bases, leaving 10 bases between the germline ends. The CDR3 DNA is TGTGCCAGCAGTACGGACAGAGACTATGGCTACACCTTC. This gives the protein CASSTDRDYGYTF.

In this sample, this clone turned up once. V is TRBV6-7 and J is TRBJ1-5; TRBD1 aligns across 8 bases. TRBV6-7 qualifies as an ORF whose function is uncertain. The CDR3 consists of 19 residues. The ends lost 5 bases at V and 0 bases at J; junction bases unmatched: 15. The CDR3 DNA follows: TGTGCCAGCAGTAAATACGGAACCGGACAGGGTGATAGCAATCAGCCCCAGCATTTT. Protein sequence: CASSKYGTGQGDSNQPQHF.

The V and J genes are TRBV2 and TRBJ1-3; 7 bases are a match to TRBD1. J gave up 5 bases and V 0 bases, and 4 bases lay outside the gene matches. The V gene's germline CDR1 is SNHLY and CDR2 FYNNEI. The CDR3 extends over 15 amino acids. The CDR3 nucleotides are TGTGCCAGCAGTGAAGCCGCAGGGGGGCGAAACACCATATATTTT. It codes for CASSEAAGGRNTIYF.

The chain employs TRBV19 and TRBJ2-5, with 10 nucleotides matching TRBD2. J was trimmed by 2 bases and V by 2 bases; bases with no gene match: 5. CDR1 LNHDA and CDR2 SQIVND come from the germline V gene (reference sequence). The CDR3 sequence is 16 residues long. CDR3 bases: TGTGCCAGTAGTATAAGACTAGCGGGCCAGCAAGAGACCCAGTACTTC. This gives the protein CASSIRLAGQQETQYF.

This clone was seen only a few times. The chain is built from TRBV29-1 and TRBJ2-3; the match to TRBD2 covers 13 bases. The ends lost 4 bases at V and 6 bases at J; junction bases unmatched: 4. The CDR3 totals 14 residues. In germline, CDR1 is SQVTM, CDR2 ANQGSEA. In nucleotides, the CDR3 is TGCAGCGTTGCGGGACTAGCGGGATCTGATACGCAGTATTTT. Translation gives CSVAGLAGSDTQYF.

The chain is built from TRBV25-1 and TRBJ2-7; perhaps TRBD1 as D (6 bases). The germline gives CDR1 MGHDK, CDR2 SYGVNS. The CDR3 runs 15 residues. Trimming pared 4 bases from V and 3 bases from J, leaving 16 bases between. The CDR3, as DNA: TGTGCCAGCAGTGTTTCAACAGGGCCCTACTACGAGCAGTACTTC. The encoded protein is CASSVSTGPYYEQYF.

This chain links TRBV5-6 with TRBJ2-7; 12 positions agree with TRBD2. In germline, CDR1 is SGHDT, CDR2 YYEEEE. CDR3 length: 16 residues. The V gene end was trimmed by 0 bases and the J gene end by 0 bases; junction bases not matched to a gene: 1. Here the CDR3 DNA reads TGTGCCAGCAGCTTGGGACTAGCGGGAGCCTCCTACGAGCAGTACTTC. It encodes CASSLGLAGASYEQYF. Combining the CDR3 with reference TRBV5-6 and TRBJ2-7 gives the whole variable domain DAGVTQSPTHLIKTRGQQVTLRCSPKSGHDTVSWYQQALGQGPQFIFQYYEEEERQRGNFPDRFSGHQFPNYSSELNVNALLLGDSALYLCASSLGLAGASYEQYFGPGTRLTVT.

V gene TRBV28 combines with J gene TRBJ2-5; D may be TRBD2 (6 bases). The V gene lost 4 bases and the J gene lost 5 bases, with 11 bases spanning the gap. The CDR3 totals 13 residues. Germline values: CDR1 MDHEN, CDR2 SYDVKM. The CDR3 coding sequence is TGTGCCAGCAGTTCCGGGACTTTGGAGACCCAGTACTTC. Amino acid sequence: CASSSGTLETQYF.